This T cell receptor gamma chain was retrieved from a study of Vδ1+ human thymocytes (dated by TCRdb to about 2018). Turning to the overall study: mRNA-level TRG and TRD CDR3 repertoires of highly purified Vdelta1+ thymocytes from young children were characterised as a data resource. Earlier work had validated the multiplex-based CDR3 amplicon strategy against 5'RACE-based methods for generating CDR3 amplicons.

Thymic samples were depleted of alphabeta T cells, then CD3+ TCRVdelta1+ TCRVdelta2- thymocytes were FACS-sorted. A purity of roughly 96% to 99.6% was achieved for sorted Vdelta1+ thymocytes. The thymic specimens were obtained from 7 or 8 paediatric patients, aged roughly 5 days to 16 months, who were having corrective cardiac surgery. After the thymic tissue was dispersed, mononuclear cells were isolated using a Histopaque-1077 density gradient. The staining antibodies were anti-TCRVdelta1 clone TS8.2, anti-TCRVdelta2 clone B6, anti-CD3 clone HIT3a and anti-TCRalphabeta clone IP26. The germline V gene encodes CDR1 EGSTGY and CDR2 YDSYTSSV. Counted from cysteine to phenylalanine, this CDR3 has 14 amino acids. The DNA shown is the 42-base CDR3, in frame from base 1. Overall results and qualifications from the work: Donors shared many TRG clonotypes (up to 6.9x10^3), but TRD repertoires were essentially private, with at most 130 shared. Even though sort purity was high, about 20% of thymic TRD sequences were Vdelta2 (and few were Vdelta3), which was not the case for the peripheral blood Vdelta1+ controls. No clustering by age or sex was observed, so analyses did not stratify donors by these variables. In contrast to oligoclonal peripheral blood repertoires, thymic TRG and TRD repertoires appeared to be highly polyclonal with Gaussian CDR3 length distributions. Because unexpected Vdelta2 sequences could lead to misinterpretation of bulk repertoire data, the authors recommended using highly purified populations and validating at the single-cell level.

RNA was isolated using the RNeasy mini kit, and reverse transcription was performed with Superscript III. To generate the CDR3 amplicons, a multiplex PCR was run using pooled V-gene forward primers together with a constant-region reverse primer that carried Illumina adaptor overhangs. After gel purification, the amplicons were indexed with Nextera index primers during approximately 8 additional PCR cycles and then purified using AMPure XP beads. Sequencing of the libraries was done on an Illumina MiSeq using paired-end 250 bp reads, dual indexing and a roughly 20% PhiX spike-in. The study's processing was this. Read quality was checked with FastQC, and TRG read pairs were merged using ea-utils fastq-join. Annotation of sequences was performed with IMGT/HighV-QUEST, only productive sequences with unambiguous V-gene assignment were retained, and clonotypes were defined by identical CDR3 sequence. For downstream analysis, the tools were VDJtools 1.1.1, tcR 2.2.3, Treemap and vegan Shannon diversity in R 3.4.4. TCRdb recomputed clones from the public reads with CATT; identical DNA rows were then combined. The V and J calls, along with clone size, are taken from TCRdb and not from the paper's own processing. A total of about 23,000 gamma-chain clones appear in this sample, roughly an eighth of them only once. The top ten hold about 1.9% of the sample.

About this clone itself: Its antigen target is currently unknown. An end of the junction differs from the germline gene, which may be a read error.

Sequencing input: Vdelta1+ gamma-delta thymocytes from the thymus. The meaning of the sample's cell subset or site label: FACS-sorted CD3+ TCRalphabeta- TCRVdelta1+ TCRVdelta2- thymocytes. Recombination connected TRGV4 to TRGJ1 or TRGJ2. The source of this sequence is a child less than two years old who had congenital heart surgery. CDR3 sequence: CATWNGRSYYKKLF. At the DNA level, the sequence is TGTGCCACCTGGAATGGGAGGAGTTATTATAAGAAACTCTTT.